This TCR beta chain was retrieved from a study of patients and donors after allogeneic stem cell transplantation. TCRdb re-analysed the RT-PCR reads in MiXCR, keeping a single row per CDR3 protein. The data contain fewer than 20,000 distinct CDR3 sequences, 27% of them seen just once; the ten biggest clones take up 36%. This clonotype came up a few times. This CDR3 has 19 amino acids. Sequencing was carried out using blood, either unsorted or a sorted T cell fraction (not recorded which). This chain joins TRBV21-1 and TRBJ2-3; the table calls TRBD1, which could not be checked here. TRBV21-1 is a documented pseudogene. The source is a human donor who was either an allogeneic HSCT recipient or a stem cell or donor lymphocyte infusion donor (not recorded which). It is not recorded whose cells these are; they may come from a transplant donor. The CDR3, as DNA: TGTGCCAGCAGCAAAGTGGAGAAGGGGGACGAACACCCCACAGATACGCAGTATTTT. It codes for CASSKVEKGDEHPTDTQYF.